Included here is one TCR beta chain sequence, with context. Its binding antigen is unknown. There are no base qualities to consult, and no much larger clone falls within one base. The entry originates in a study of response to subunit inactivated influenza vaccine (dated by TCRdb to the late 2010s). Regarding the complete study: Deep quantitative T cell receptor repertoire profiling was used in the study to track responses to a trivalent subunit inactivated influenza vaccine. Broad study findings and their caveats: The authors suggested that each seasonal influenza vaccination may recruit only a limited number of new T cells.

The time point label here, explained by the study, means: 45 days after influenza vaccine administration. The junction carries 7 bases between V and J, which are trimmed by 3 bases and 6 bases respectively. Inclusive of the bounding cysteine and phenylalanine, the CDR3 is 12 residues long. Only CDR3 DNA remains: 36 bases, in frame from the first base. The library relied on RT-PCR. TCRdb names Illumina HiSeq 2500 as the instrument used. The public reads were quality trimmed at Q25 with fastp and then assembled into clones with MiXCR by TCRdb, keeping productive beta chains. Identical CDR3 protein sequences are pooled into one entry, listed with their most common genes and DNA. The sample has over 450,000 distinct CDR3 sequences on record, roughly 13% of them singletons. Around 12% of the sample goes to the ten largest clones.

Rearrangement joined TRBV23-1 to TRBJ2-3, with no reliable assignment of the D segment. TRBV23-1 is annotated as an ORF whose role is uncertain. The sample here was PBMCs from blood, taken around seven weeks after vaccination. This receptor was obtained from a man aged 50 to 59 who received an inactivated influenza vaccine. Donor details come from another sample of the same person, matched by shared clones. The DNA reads TGCGCCAGCAGTCATATCACGGATACGCAGTATTTT. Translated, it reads CASSHITDTQYF.